A selection of T cell receptor beta chains follows, all from one sample in a study of blood T cell repertoires in COVID-19. Produced via immunoSEQ multiplex PCR; TCRdb's table is partial and in-frame only. The table includes over 200,000 clones, over 75% detected once. Sequences were obtained from peripheral blood. All receptors derive from a middle-aged man with active or convalescent COVID-19. Each CDR3 is given with its conserved first and last residue. The order of the fields is V gene, clone size, D gene, J gene, CDR3 DNA, CDR3 protein. The D gene is left open where the match is weak. Clone size is stated in some rows and not others, as once, few, many or a class when expanded.

v_call: TRBV14; clone_size: .; d_call: TRBD1; j_call: TRBJ1-4; cdr3_nt: TGTGCCAGCAGCTACCGACAGGGGACTAATGAAAAACTGTTTTTT; cdr3_aa: CASSYRQGTNEKLFF
v_call: TRBV5-6; clone_size: once; d_call: TRBD2; j_call: TRBJ2-7; cdr3_nt: TGTGCCAGCAGCTTGGTGCGGGAGGGCCCAAGGGAGCAGTACTTC; cdr3_aa: CASSLVREGPREQYF
v_call: TRBV7-3; clone_size: .; d_call: .; j_call: TRBJ2-2; cdr3_nt: TGTGCCAGCAGCTTAACTCCTATAGGCGGCGGCGGGGAGCTGTTTTTT; cdr3_aa: CASSLTPIGGGGELFF
v_call: TRBV28; clone_size: .; d_call: TRBD1; j_call: TRBJ1-5; cdr3_nt: TGTGCCAGCAGTCCCGGGACAGGGGTCGGTATGAGCAATCAGCCCCAGCATTTT; cdr3_aa: CASSPGTGVGMSNQPQHF
v_call: TRBV5-1; clone_size: .; d_call: TRBD1; j_call: TRBJ2-2; cdr3_nt: TGCGCCAGCAGCTTGGCGCGGACAGGGGCCCGTTGGAACACCGGGGAGCTGTTTTTT; cdr3_aa: CASSLARTGARWNTGELFF
v_call: TRBV28; clone_size: once; d_call: TRBD1; j_call: TRBJ2-7; cdr3_nt: TGTGCCAGCAGTTCTCGGGGGACAGGGGGCTTGGGAGAGCAGTACTTC; cdr3_aa: CASSSRGTGGLGEQYF
v_call: TRBV28; clone_size: few; d_call: .; j_call: TRBJ1-1; cdr3_nt: TGTGCCAGCAGGTCCGGAGGTTTTAACACTGAAGCTTTCTTT; cdr3_aa: CASRSGGFNTEAFF
v_call: TRBV6-6; clone_size: .; d_call: .; j_call: TRBJ1-4; cdr3_nt: TGTGCCAGCACTAGCGGGGTAAACGCTCCTAATGAAAAACTGTTTTTT; cdr3_aa: CASTSGVNAPNEKLFF
v_call: TRBV4-2; clone_size: .; d_call: .; j_call: TRBJ1-2; cdr3_nt: TGTGCCAGCAGCCCGGACAGCCTGTATGGCTACACCTTC; cdr3_aa: CASSPDSLYGYTF
v_call: TRBV3-1/TRBV3-2; clone_size: .; d_call: .; j_call: TRBJ2-6; cdr3_nt: TGTGCCAGCAGACCTTCAGGGGCTGGGGCCAACGTCCTGACTTTC; cdr3_aa: CASRPSGAGANVLTF
v_call: TRBV18; clone_size: .; d_call: TRBD2; j_call: TRBJ2-1; cdr3_nt: TGTGCCAGCTCACTTCAGCCTAGCGGGAGCTCCAATGAGCAGTTCTTC; cdr3_aa: CASSLQPSGSSNEQFF
v_call: TRBV18; clone_size: many; d_call: TRBD1; j_call: TRBJ1-4; cdr3_nt: TGTGCCACCCAGGGACAGGCCAATGAAAAACTGTTTTTT; cdr3_aa: CATQGQANEKLFF
v_call: TRBV18; clone_size: .; d_call: .; j_call: TRBJ1-3; cdr3_nt: TGTGCCAGCTCACCACCCAGGGCAGCGGGAAACACCATATATTTT; cdr3_aa: CASSPPRAAGNTIYF
v_call: TRBV14; clone_size: .; d_call: .; j_call: TRBJ1-2; cdr3_nt: TGTGCCAGCAGCCCAGGGCCTAACTATGGCTACACCTTC; cdr3_aa: CASSPGPNYGYTF
v_call: TRBV15; clone_size: .; d_call: .; j_call: TRBJ1-4; cdr3_nt: TGTGCCACCAGAGACTTGAGTGAAAAACTGTTTTTT; cdr3_aa: CATRDLSEKLFF
v_call: TRBV11-2; clone_size: .; d_call: .; j_call: TRBJ1-2; cdr3_nt: TGTGCCAGCAGCCGCGGGCCTACGGTCCTAGGCTACACCTTC; cdr3_aa: CASSRGPTVLGYTF
v_call: TRBV5-1; clone_size: .; d_call: .; j_call: TRBJ2-1; cdr3_nt: TGCGCCAGCAGCCCTATCCCTTCGACAGTATACAATGAGCAGTTCTTC; cdr3_aa: CASSPIPSTVYNEQFF
v_call: TRBV18; clone_size: .; d_call: .; j_call: TRBJ1-5; cdr3_nt: TGTGCCAGCTCCTCCTACATAGGGGCTACCAATCAGCCCCAGCATTTT; cdr3_aa: CASSSYIGATNQPQHF
v_call: TRBV10-3; clone_size: .; d_call: .; j_call: TRBJ1-2; cdr3_nt: TGTGCCATCAGTGAGTCAAAGGACAGCTTCTATGGCTACACCTTC; cdr3_aa: CAISESKDSFYGYTF
v_call: TRBV7-3; clone_size: .; d_call: TRBD1; j_call: TRBJ2-3; cdr3_nt: TGTGCCAGCAGCCCCGGACAGGGGAGCACAGATACGCAGTATTTT; cdr3_aa: CASSPGQGSTDTQYF
v_call: TRBV7-8; clone_size: .; d_call: .; j_call: TRBJ1-1; cdr3_nt: TGTGCCAGCAGCTTAGTTACTTCGGGTGAAGCTTTCTTT; cdr3_aa: CASSLVTSGEAFF
v_call: TRBV28; clone_size: .; d_call: .; j_call: TRBJ1-6; cdr3_nt: TGTGCCAGCAGTTTAGGGGATAGCGGTTTTAATTCACCCCTCCACTTT; cdr3_aa: CASSLGDSGFNSPLHF